This TCR beta chain was sequenced during a study of cytomegalovirus exposure and HLA in healthy donors. Broader study findings: For most TCR beta V segments, an earlier analysis put the productive rate at about 90% or about 30% of the time.

The PCR used 60 Vbeta and 13 Jbeta primers. Here immunoSEQ multiplex PCR was the method, and the copy in TCRdb shows in-frame clones only, minus some. Seen here are under 200,000 clones, 77% observed once, and the top ten hold 7% to 8.5%. As to this clone: No antigen is known for it.

The sequenced sample was PBMCs. This sequence originates from a male donor in good health and CMV-seropositive.

CDR3: CASTPGRGRGNTGELFF. CDR3 coding DNA: TGTGCCAGCACCCCAGGTCGAGGCAGGGGGAACACCGGGGAGCTGTTTTTT. V is TRBV28 and J is TRBJ2-2; possible D gene TRBD1, 6 bases. The germline CDR1 and CDR2 sequences are MDHEN and SYDVKM. The CDR3 length is 17 residues. V shed 7 bases and J shed 1 base, with 19 bases lying between them. The complete variable domain, with remaining parts taken from reference TRBV28 and TRBJ2-2, reads DVKVTQSSRYLVKRTGEKVFLECVQDMDHENMFWYRQDPGLGLRLIYFSYDVKMKEKGDIPEGYSVSREKKERFSLILESASTNQTSMYLCASTPGRGRGNTGELFFGEGSRLTVL.